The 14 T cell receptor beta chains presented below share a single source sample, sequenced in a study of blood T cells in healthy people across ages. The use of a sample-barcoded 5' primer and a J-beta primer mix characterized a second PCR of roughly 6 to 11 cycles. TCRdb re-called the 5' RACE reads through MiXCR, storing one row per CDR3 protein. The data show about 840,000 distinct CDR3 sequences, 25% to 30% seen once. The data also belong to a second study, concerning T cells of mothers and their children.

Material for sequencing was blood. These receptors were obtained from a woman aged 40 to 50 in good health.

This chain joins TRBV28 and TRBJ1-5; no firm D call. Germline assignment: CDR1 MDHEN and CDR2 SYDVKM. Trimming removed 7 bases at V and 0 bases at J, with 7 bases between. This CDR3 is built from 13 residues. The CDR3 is CASKPNSNQPQHF. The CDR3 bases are TGTGCCAGCAAACCGAATAGCAATCAGCCCCAGCATTTT.

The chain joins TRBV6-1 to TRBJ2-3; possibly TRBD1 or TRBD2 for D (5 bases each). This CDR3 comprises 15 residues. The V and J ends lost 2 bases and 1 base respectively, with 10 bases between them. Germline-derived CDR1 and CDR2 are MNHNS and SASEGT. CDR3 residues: CASSEFLGGTDTQYF. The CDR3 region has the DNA TGTGCCAGCAGTGAATTTTTGGGGGGCACAGATACGCAGTATTTT.

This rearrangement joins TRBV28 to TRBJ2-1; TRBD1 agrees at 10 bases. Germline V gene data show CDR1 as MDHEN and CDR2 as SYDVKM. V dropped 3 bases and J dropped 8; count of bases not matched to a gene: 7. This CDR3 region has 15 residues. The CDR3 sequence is CASSLWGQGSDEQFF. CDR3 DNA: TGTGCCAGCAGTTTGTGGGGACAGGGGTCGGATGAGCAGTTCTTC.

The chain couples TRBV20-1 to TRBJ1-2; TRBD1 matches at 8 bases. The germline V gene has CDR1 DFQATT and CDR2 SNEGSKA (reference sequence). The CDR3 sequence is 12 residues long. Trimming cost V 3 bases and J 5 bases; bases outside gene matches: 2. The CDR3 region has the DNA TGCAGTGCTAGGGGACAGGCTTATGGCTACACCTTC. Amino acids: CSARGQAYGYTF.

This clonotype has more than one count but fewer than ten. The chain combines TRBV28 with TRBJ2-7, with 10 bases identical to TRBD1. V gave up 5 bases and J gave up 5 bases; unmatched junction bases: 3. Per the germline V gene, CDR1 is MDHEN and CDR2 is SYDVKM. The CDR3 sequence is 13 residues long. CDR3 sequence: CASSRTGGDEQYF. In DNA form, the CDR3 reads TGTGCCAGCAGTCGGACAGGGGGAGACGAGCAGTACTTC.

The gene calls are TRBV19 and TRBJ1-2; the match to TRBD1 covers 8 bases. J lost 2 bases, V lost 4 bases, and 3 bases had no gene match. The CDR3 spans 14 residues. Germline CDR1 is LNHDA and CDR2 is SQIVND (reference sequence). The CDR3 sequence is CASSTAGGNYGYTF. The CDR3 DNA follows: TGTGCCAGTAGTACGGCAGGGGGCAACTATGGCTACACCTTC.

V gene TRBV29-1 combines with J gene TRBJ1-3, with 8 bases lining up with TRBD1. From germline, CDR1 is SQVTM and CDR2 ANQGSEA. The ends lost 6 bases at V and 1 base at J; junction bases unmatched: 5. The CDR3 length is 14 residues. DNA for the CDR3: TGCAGCGTGGGAGACAGGGGATCTGGAAACACCATATATTTT. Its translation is CSVGDRGSGNTIYF.

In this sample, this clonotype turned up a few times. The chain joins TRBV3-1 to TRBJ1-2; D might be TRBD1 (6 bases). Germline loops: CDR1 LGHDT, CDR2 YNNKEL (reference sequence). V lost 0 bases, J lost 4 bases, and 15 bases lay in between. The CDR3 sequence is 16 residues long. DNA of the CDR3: TGTGCCAGCAGCCAAGATGGTAAACAGGGATCCTATGGCTACACCTTC. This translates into CASSQDGKQGSYGYTF.

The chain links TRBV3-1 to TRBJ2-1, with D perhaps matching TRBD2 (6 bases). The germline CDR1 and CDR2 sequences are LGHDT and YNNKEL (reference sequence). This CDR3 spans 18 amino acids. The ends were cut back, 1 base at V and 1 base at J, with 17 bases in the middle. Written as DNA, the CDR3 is TGTGCCAGCAGCCAAGTTATGGCGGGGCCGACTTCCTACAATGAGCAGTTCTTC. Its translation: CASSQVMAGPTSYNEQFF.

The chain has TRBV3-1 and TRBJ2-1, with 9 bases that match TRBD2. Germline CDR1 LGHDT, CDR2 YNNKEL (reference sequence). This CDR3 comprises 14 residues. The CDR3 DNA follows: TGTGCAAGCGGGTCGTGGCGGGGGGGCGGTGAGCAGTTCTTC. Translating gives CASGSWRGGGEQFF.

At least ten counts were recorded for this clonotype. The CDR3 nucleotides read TGTGCCAGCAGCCAAGATTGGTACAATGAGCAGTTCTTC. Translated, it gives CASSQDWYNEQFF. V gene TRBV3-1 combines with J gene TRBJ2-1; D is unresolved. The germline gives CDR1 LGHDT, CDR2 YNNKEL (reference sequence). The CDR3 sequence is 13 residues long. Trimming took 0 bases from V and 4 from J, leaving 4 bases between them.

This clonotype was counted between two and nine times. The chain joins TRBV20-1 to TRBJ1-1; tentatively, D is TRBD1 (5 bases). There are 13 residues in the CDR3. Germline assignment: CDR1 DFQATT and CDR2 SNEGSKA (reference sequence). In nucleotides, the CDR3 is TGCACCTGCCGGGGACTGGGGGGCACTGAAGCTTTCTTT. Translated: CTCRGLGGTEAFF.

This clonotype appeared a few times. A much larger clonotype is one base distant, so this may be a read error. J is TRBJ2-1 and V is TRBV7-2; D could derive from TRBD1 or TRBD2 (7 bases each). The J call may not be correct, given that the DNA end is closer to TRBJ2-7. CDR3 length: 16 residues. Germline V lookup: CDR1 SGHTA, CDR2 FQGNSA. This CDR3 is CASSPQGGVSYNEQYF. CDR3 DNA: TGTGCCAGCAGCCCGCAGGGGGGGGTCTCCTACAATGAGCAGTACTTC.

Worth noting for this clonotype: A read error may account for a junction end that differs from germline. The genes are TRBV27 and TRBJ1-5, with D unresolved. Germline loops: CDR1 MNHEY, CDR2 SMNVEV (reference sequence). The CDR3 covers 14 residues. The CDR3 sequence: CACSLGGGNQPQHF. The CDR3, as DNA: TGTGCCTGCAGTTTGGGCGGGGGCAATCAGCCCCAGCATTTT.